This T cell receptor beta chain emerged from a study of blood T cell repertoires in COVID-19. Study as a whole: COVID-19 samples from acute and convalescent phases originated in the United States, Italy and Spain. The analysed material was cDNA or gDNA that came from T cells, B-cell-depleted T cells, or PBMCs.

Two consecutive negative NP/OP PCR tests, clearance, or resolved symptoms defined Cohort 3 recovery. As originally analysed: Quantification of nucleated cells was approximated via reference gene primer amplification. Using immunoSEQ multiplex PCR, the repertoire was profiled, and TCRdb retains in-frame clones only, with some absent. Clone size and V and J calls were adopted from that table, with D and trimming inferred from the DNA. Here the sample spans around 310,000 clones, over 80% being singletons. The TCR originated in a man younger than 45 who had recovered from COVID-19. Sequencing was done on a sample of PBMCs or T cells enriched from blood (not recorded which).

The CDR3 nucleotides are TGTGCCAGCAGCCTCGACAGATTGGACACTGAAGCTTTCTTT. It translates to CASSLDRLDTEAFF. The chain uses TRBV7-8 and TRBJ1-1; TRBD1 is a possible D gene (5 bases). CDR3 length equals 14 residues. Germline CDR1 reads SGHVS; CDR2 reads FQNEAQ. Trimming pared 5 bases from V and 3 bases from J, leaving 13 bases between.